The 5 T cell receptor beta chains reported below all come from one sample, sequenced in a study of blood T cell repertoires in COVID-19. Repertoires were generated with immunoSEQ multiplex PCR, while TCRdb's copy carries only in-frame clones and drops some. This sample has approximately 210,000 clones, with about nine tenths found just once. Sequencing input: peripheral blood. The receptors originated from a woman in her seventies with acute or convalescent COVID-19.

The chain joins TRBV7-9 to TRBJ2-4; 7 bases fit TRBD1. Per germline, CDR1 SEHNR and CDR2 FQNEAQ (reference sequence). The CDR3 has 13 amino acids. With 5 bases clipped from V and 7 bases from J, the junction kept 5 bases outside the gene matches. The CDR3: CASSLGQLNIQYF. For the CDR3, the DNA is TGTGCCAGCAGCCTGGGACAGCTTAACATTCAGTACTTC.

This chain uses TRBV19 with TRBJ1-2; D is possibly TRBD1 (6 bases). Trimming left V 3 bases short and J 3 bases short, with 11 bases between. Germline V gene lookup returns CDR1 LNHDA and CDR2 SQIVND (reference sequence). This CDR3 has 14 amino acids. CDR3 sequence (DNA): TGTGCCAGTAGTATTGGACAGTTACACTATGGCTACACCTTC. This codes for CASSIGQLHYGYTF.

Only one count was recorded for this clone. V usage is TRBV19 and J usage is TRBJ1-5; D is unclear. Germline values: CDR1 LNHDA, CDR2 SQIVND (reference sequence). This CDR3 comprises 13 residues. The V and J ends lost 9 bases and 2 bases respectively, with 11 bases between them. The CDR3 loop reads CASWAGGNQPQHF. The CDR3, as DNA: TGTGCCAGCTGGGCGGGCGGCAATCAGCCCCAGCATTTT.

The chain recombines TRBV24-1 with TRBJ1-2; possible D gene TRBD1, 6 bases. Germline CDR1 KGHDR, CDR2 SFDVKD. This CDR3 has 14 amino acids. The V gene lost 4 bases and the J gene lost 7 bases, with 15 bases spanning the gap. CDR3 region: CATSDVNRDLGYTF. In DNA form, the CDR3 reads TGTGCCACCAGTGACGTAAACAGGGACCTTGGCTACACCTTC.

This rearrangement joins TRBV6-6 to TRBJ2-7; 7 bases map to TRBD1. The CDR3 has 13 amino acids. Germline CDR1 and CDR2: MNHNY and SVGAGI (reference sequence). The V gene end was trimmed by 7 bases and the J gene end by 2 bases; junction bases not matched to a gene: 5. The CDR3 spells CASKETGTYEQYF. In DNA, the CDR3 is TGTGCCAGCAAGGAGACAGGGACCTACGAGCAGTACTTC.